This T cell receptor beta chain was identified during a study of cytomegalovirus exposure and HLA in healthy donors (dated by TCRdb to about 2017). Background for the entire study: An earlier analysis of 550 to 700 of the donors reported 250 to 350 Gb of sequence data and some 100 million unique TCR beta sequences from about 179 million T cells. Among 300 to 500 genotyped donors of the cohort, an average of about 220,000 unique TCR beta nucleotide sequences was sequenced per donor, of which approximately 18% were non-productive. Both class I and class II loci were covered by HLA typing, at four-digit resolution. About 5 DR-DQ haplotypes were handled as single units for association and clustering, since linkage in the cohort was strong. The study combined high-throughput TCR immunosequencing, statistical association of individual TCRs with disease status, and machine learning to predict cytomegalovirus infection status. Donor age, sex, ethnicity and CMV serostatus were collected together with the repertoire data. Around 320 gigabases of sequencing data and tens of millions of unique TCR sequences were included in an early release covering around 650 HLA-typed donors. In the later analysis, no new phenotypic data were used to find candidate immune exposures; instead, reliance was placed on TCR beta sequences and their occurrence across donors. All discovery cohort repertoires had been generated on a single sequencing platform. The study used immunosequencing to profile the T cell repertoires of several hundred subjects and linked those repertoires to cytomegalovirus serostatus. An earlier analysis of some 500 of the donors used high-throughput TCR beta sequencing to judge whether each TCR beta V gene segment behaved as functional or pseudogenic. Of the 300 to 500 genotyped donors, 70% to 90% were placed in the genetic ancestry cluster associated with self-reported Caucasian donors. A later analysis re-examined previously published TCR beta repertoires from 500 to 700 donors and added high-resolution HLA genotyping to investigate patterns of TCR occurrence. The study was designed to test whether signatures of past pathogen exposure could be identified by cataloging public T cell receptors. A later genetic analysis took genome-wide SNP genotypes for about 65% of the 666 donors and used that subset as a discovery cohort. Besides the first cohort of roughly 700 subjects, a separate validation cohort made up of 120 or so different subjects was used. The number of typed donors differed by locus: roughly 620-640 for A, B, C, DRB1 and DQB1; some 500 for DQA1; 606 for DPA1; and about 470 for DPB1. What the study reported, not specific to this receptor: Some IMGT-functional V segments, including TRBV6-2 and TRBV6-3, could not be distinguished by the 87-base-pair reads and were therefore excluded. The classifier was reported to diagnose cytomegalovirus status with high specificity and sensitivity in both the original and validation cohorts. Because counts were too low, roughly 17 rarely observed V segments, including chromosome 9 orphons, were left out of the earlier analysis of about 620 of the donors. Specific HLA alleles were associated with over 15,000 TCR beta sequences at a false discovery rate of 0.05 in a later analysis. Presence/absence analyses assumed roughly uniform sequencing depth across donors, an assumption that may not hold. Across donors, most TCR sequences were observed very rarely, whereas some public TCRs were present in many individuals. It was suggested by the authors that the approach could potentially be generalized to other disease states and immunological phenotypes. An earlier analysis of approximately 600 of the donors showed that most TCR beta V segments appeared in productive rearrangements either about 87% or about 30% of the time, which broadly matched IMGT annotations. Because HLA typing was missing for some donors at each locus, association tests included only the typed subset. A further reported finding was that TCR beta sequences accurately predicted the HLA-A and HLA-B alleles for most subjects in the first cohort. A few of the identified cytomegalovirus-associated TCR beta chains were confirmed in vitro to be specific for cytomegalovirus antigens. This cohort had only TCR beta chains sequenced, and the lack of alpha or paired-chain data limited which features could be detected. An association between a missense DCLRE1C variant and V-gene and J-gene trimming of TCR beta chains was found in a later genetic analysis and replicated in an independent cohort. A later analysis found that HLA-associated TCR beta chains were more clonally expanded and had lower generation probabilities than equally common non-associated chains. A later genetic analysis reported fewer N-insertions in productive TCRs among donors in an Asian-associated ancestry cluster than the 666-donor mean. A cluster of highly shared sequence variants was judged likely to represent a technical artifact of the sequencing pipeline. CMV serostatus was the only immune exposure information available for the cohort. In a later analysis, TCR association rates were found to vary across HLA loci, with the most associated TCRs seen for DRB1 alleles and the fewest for HLA-C alleles. The study gave a list of 150 to 200 TCR beta chains associated with cytomegalovirus. Correlated functional status among segregating V segments might be attributable to linkage disequilibrium, but an unknown experimental factor could not be ruled out. Several of the top co-occurrence clusters appeared to be linked to parvovirus B19, influenza, CMV and Epstein-Barr virus, according to a later analysis. A later analysis found that most CMV-associated TCR beta chains appeared HLA-restricted, with HLA associations seemingly driven largely by CMV exposure. Strong co-occurrence of HLA alleles, especially DR and DQ, made assigning TCR associations to individual alleles difficult.

Library method: the immunoSEQ multiplex PCR assay. For the multiplex PCR, a mixture combining 60 forward primers for TCR Vbeta segments and 13 reverse primers for TCR Jbeta segments was used. A multiplex PCR assay on genomic DNA amplified the CDR3 region of rearranged TCR beta genes. The Illumina HiSeq System was used to sequence the amplified TCR beta libraries as 87-base-pair reads. The study's own analysis went as follows. A later analysis counted approximately 76 million unique TCR beta chains across the roughly 700 repertoires, and some 12 million of these chains were shared by at least two donors. Raw reads were error-corrected and collapsed into unique sequences with a nearest-neighbor algorithm that merged closely related sequences to remove PCR and sequencing errors. V, D and J gene segments were assigned by aligning CDR3 sequences to IMGT reference sequences. For a sequence to be retained, a match of at least six nucleotides to both a V gene segment and a J gene segment was required. A rearrangement was called productive if the CDR3 had no stop codons and remained in frame with V and J, and every other rearrangement was called non-productive. CDR3 was defined according to IMGT convention as the region running from the second conserved V-encoded cysteine to the conserved J-encoded phenylalanine. In an earlier analysis of more than 550 of the donors, sequences lacking an unambiguous match to a single V gene segment were excluded. In an earlier analysis of approximately 590 of the donors, a V segment was called functional when productive rearrangements were above 56.7%, and segregating when the standard deviation between donors exceeded 5%. A statistical classification framework was developed to diagnose cytomegalovirus status using the catalog of TCR beta chain sequences. V and J gene assignment, in a later analysis, came from comparing TCR nucleotide sequences with IMGT/GENE-DB human TR gene sequences. Using the TCRdist pipeline, a later analysis assigned CDR3 sequences along with most-parsimonious VDJ recombination scenarios. A later analysis defined each TCR beta chain by its CDR3 amino acid sequence plus V-gene family, and excluded reads lacking a unique V-gene family. A later analysis removed 550 to 650 highly shared, low-generation-probability nucleotide sequences to deal with suspected cross-contamination and a sequencing artifact. In a later analysis, a clonal expansion index was calculated for each public chain from normalized within-repertoire ranks of inferred template counts. In a later analysis, generation probabilities were computed with a VDJ recombination model fitted to out-of-frame rearrangements, and the resulting probabilities were checked against IGoR. In a later analysis, TCR-TCR, TCR-HLA and TCR-CMV co-occurrence was scored with hypergeometric tests, and a repertoire-size bias correction was applied to TCR pairs. A later analysis estimated false discovery rates by permuting HLA or CMV assignments 20 times. In a later analysis, co-occurring TCRs were grouped using DBSCAN, and TCRdist sequence similarity was added for clustering within HLA-allele-positive subsets. Co-occurrence clustering excluded repertoires with fewer than 30,000 or more than 120,000 public chains, plus five with anomalous nucleotide sharing. TCRdb took this table from immuneACCESS and kept in-frame rearrangements with V and J called. Such tables lack part of the clones; where checked against another copy, unresolved V genes explain under half of the gap, and the rest is unexplained. V and J calls and clone size come straight from that table; D and trimming were deduced from the DNA. This sample is represented by roughly 93,000 clones; under 80% of them were singletons. The top ten hold roughly 8.4% of the sample.

The cysteine opens and the phenylalanine closes a CDR3 of 15 amino acids. The DNA shown is the 45-base CDR3, in frame from base 1. V lost 2 bases and J lost 9 bases, and the count of bases not matched to a germline gene is 13. According to the germline V gene, CDR1 reads SGHVS and CDR2 reads FQNEAQ. The cohort consisted of more than 650 healthy bone marrow donors. All cohort members were sampled while nominally healthy, although unrecorded immune exposures were likely present. CMV serostatus was recorded as positive for roughly 300 and negative for about 55% of the roughly 670 cohort members, whereas no CMV serostatus was recorded for the donor in question. Every donor gave a peripheral blood sample, and the peripheral blood mononuclear cells from that sample were used for TCR beta sequencing. The Qiagen DNeasy Blood Extraction Kit was used to extract genomic DNA from the blood cell samples. As regards this clone: No cognate antigen has been identified for it. The sample holds no much larger clone one base away, and base qualities are not on file.

The source material was PBMCs. The sequence joins TRBV7-8 to TRBJ2-7; 7 of the junction bases match TRBD1. The receptor was derived from a human donor in good health. Read as DNA, the sequence is TGTGCCAGCAGCTTACAAGGGGGCTGGGGATGGGGGCAGTACTTC. This yields the protein CASSLQGGWGWGQYF.